These 27 T cell receptor beta chains were all obtained from the same sample, sequenced in a study of spatial heterogeneity in lung cancer. Via MiXCR, TCRdb re-called the 5' RACE reads, giving one row per CDR3 protein. The data show about 40,000 distinct CDR3 sequences, with roughly 5% seen just once and 20% to 30% held by the top ten. Time point specified: sample taken at primary tumor resection. Frozen PBMC, nontumor lung or tumor provided whole RNA, which was sequenced unsorted. The material was PBMCs, obtained at surgery. The receptor set was obtained from a female donor with early-stage non-small cell lung cancer.

This clonotype was found a few times. The rearrangement joins TRBV10-2 to TRBJ1-6; tentatively, D is TRBD1 (6 bases). This CDR3 is 16 amino acids long. Trimming took 5 bases from V and 4 from J, leaving 15 bases between them. Germline assignment: CDR1 WSHSY and CDR2 SAAADI. This CDR3 reads CASSLQGRGYNSPLHF. The CDR3 DNA reads TGCGCCAGCAGTCTTCAGGGCAGGGGTTATAATTCACCCCTCCACTTT.

This clonotype was seen at least ten times. The chain uses TRBV7-9 and TRBJ2-5; D uncertain. The ends were cut back, 1 base at V and 4 bases at J, with 10 bases in the middle. CDR3 length: 14 amino acids. Germline CDR1 reads SEHNR; CDR2 reads FQNEAQ (reference sequence). The CDR3 loop reads CASSLVTNRETQYF. The DNA for the CDR3 is TGTGCCAGCAGCTTAGTAACCAACCGAGAGACCCAGTACTTC.

The sample holds many counts of this clonotype. The V call is TRBV20-1, the J call TRBJ1-2; D unresolved. Germline V lookup: CDR1 DFQATT, CDR2 SNEGSKA (reference sequence). The CDR3 loop spans 11 amino acids. V was pared by 6 bases and J by 7 bases, with 12 bases between. CDR3 nucleotides: TGCAGTGCCTCGCCGTCAGGTGGCTACACCTTC. Protein: CSASPSGGYTF.

This clonotype has ten or more counts. The genes are TRBV12-3 or TRBV12-4 and TRBJ1-2; unclear D gene. There are 16 residues in the CDR3. V gave up 3 bases and J gave up 2 bases, with 16 bases separating them. This CDR3 is CASSLGTPGVNYGYTF. The CDR3 DNA follows: TGTGCCAGCAGTTTGGGAACCCCCGGGGTAAACTATGGCTACACCTTC.

The chain employs TRBV5-4 and TRBJ2-1, with TRBD2 matching over 12 bases. Germline CDR1 SGHNT, CDR2 YYREEE (reference sequence). Trimming cost V 0 bases and J 10 bases; bases outside gene matches: 2. This CDR3 region has 14 residues. The chain's CDR3 is CASSLGLAGVEQFF. CDR3 coding DNA: TGTGCCAGCAGCTTGGGACTAGCGGGGGTGGAGCAGTTCTTC.

This clonotype was picked up many times. The chain links TRBV3-1 to TRBJ1-5; D might be TRBD1 (6 bases). CDR1 and CDR2 (germline): LGHDT, YNNKEL (reference sequence). Trimming removed 1 base at V and 4 bases at J, with 11 bases between. The CDR3 is 15 residues long. The CDR3 DNA is TGTGCCAGCAGCCAAGCACAGGGACTAAATCAGCCCCAGCATTTT. Translated: CASSQAQGLNQPQHF.

The chain joins TRBV5-1 to TRBJ1-1; 8 nucleotides agree with TRBD1. Germline V lookup: CDR1 SGHRS, CDR2 YFSETQ. V lost 0 bases, J lost 1 base, and 5 bases stayed unmatched. CDR3 length: 16 residues. CDR3 sequence (DNA): TGCGCCAGCAGCTTGGGCGGGACAGGTCAGAACACTGAAGCTTTCTTT. Translation gives CASSLGGTGQNTEAFF.

This clonotype was counted ten times or more. The chain has TRBV30 and TRBJ2-2, with D possibly being TRBD2 (5 bases). V was clipped by 4 bases and J by 6 bases, with 6 bases between them. This CDR3 spans 11 amino acids. Germline assignment: CDR1 GTSNPN and CDR2 SVGIG (reference sequence). CDR3 sequence reads: CAWMDSGELFF. The CDR3 DNA sequence: TGTGCCTGGATGGACTCCGGGGAGCTGTTTTTT.

This clonotype was seen at least ten times. The CDR3 loop is CASSQERGTGPYEQYF. In DNA form, the CDR3 reads TGCGCCAGCAGCCAAGAAAGAGGAACAGGACCCTACGAGCAGTACTTC. V is TRBV4-3 and J is TRBJ2-7; TRBD1 might be the D (5 bases). From germline, CDR1 is LGHNA and CDR2 YSLEER. The V and J ends lost 0 bases and 2 bases respectively, with 14 bases between them. CDR3 length: 16 residues.

This clonotype was seen many times. The rearrangement links TRBV28 to TRBJ2-1, with D hard to call. The CDR3 covers 20 residues. V was shortened by 4 bases and J by 3 bases, with 28 bases between the two germline ends. From germline, CDR1 is MDHEN and CDR2 SYDVKM. CDR3 DNA sequence: TGTGCCAGCAGTTCGAGCACCCTACTCCACAACTGGCTATTCTACAATGAGCAGTTCTTC. Its protein product is CASSSSTLLHNWLFYNEQFF.

This chain connects TRBV20-1 to TRBJ2-4; 8 bases agree with TRBD1. Trimming cost V 5 bases and J 4 bases; bases outside gene matches: 7. Germline loops: CDR1 DFQATT, CDR2 SNEGSKA (reference sequence). This CDR3 is built from 14 residues. Here the CDR3 DNA reads TGCAGTGCTGACCGGGACAGGATGAAAAACATTCAGTACTTC. It translates to CSADRDRMKNIQYF.

This clonotype occurred many times. The chain combines TRBV5-4 with TRBJ2-7; 11 nucleotides align to TRBD1. The CDR3 length is 14 residues. The germline V gene encodes CDR1 SGHNT and CDR2 YYREEE (reference sequence). With 0 bases clipped from V and 6 bases from J, the junction kept 2 bases outside the gene matches. The CDR3: CASSLGTGGGEQYF. As DNA, the CDR3 is TGTGCCAGCAGCTTGGGGACAGGGGGCGGCGAGCAGTACTTC.

This clonotype was observed at least ten times. The V and J genes are TRBV10-3 and TRBJ2-1; 9 bases fit TRBD1. Unmatched junction bases numbered 9, after V lost 5 bases and J lost 7 bases. CDR1 ENHRY and CDR2 SYGVKD come from the germline V gene. CDR3 length: 15 amino acids. The CDR3 loop reads CAISSSGTGWNEQFF. Written as DNA, the CDR3 is TGTGCCATCAGTTCGTCCGGGACAGGGTGGAATGAGCAGTTCTTC.

This rearrangement joins TRBV5-5 to TRBJ1-5; no clear D. V gave up 3 bases and J gave up 2 bases, with 12 bases separating them. This CDR3 has 15 amino acids. CDR1 SGHKS and CDR2 YYEKEE come from the germline V gene (reference sequence). In DNA form, the CDR3 reads TGTGCCAGCAGCTCTGCAGGTGTGGGCAATCAGCCCCAGCATTTT. It codes for CASSSAGVGNQPQHF.

This clonotype was seen at least ten times. The chain joins TRBV5-5 to TRBJ2-3, with TRBD2 identical over 8 bases. The CDR3 contains 17 residues. CDR1 and CDR2 (germline): SGHKS, YYEKEE (reference sequence). With V trimmed by 4 bases and J by 1 base, 11 bases remained unmatched. The DNA for the CDR3 is TGTGCCAGCAGCGACTTCGGCGGGGGGAAGGGCACAGATACGCAGTATTTT. Residues: CASSDFGGGKGTDTQYF.

Ten or more counts support this clonotype. The rearrangement uses TRBV24-1 and TRBJ2-1; 7 bases line up with TRBD1. The CDR3 is 15 amino acids. J gave up 8 bases and V 3 bases, and 9 bases lay outside the gene matches. Germline V gene data show CDR1 as KGHDR and CDR2 as SFDVKD. This CDR3 is CATSDRTGLWDEQFF. The DNA of the CDR3 is TGTGCCACCAGTGATCGGACAGGCCTTTGGGATGAGCAGTTCTTC.

About this clonotype: A much bigger clone sits one base away, suggesting this may be a read error. The V call is TRBV5-1, the J call TRBJ2-3; 9 nucleotides line up with TRBD1. CDR1 SGHRS and CDR2 YFSETQ come from the germline V gene. The CDR3 extends over 15 amino acids. V gave up 4 bases and J gave up 4 bases; unmatched junction bases: 7. The CDR3 loop is CASSQGQGNSDTQYF. The CDR3 DNA reads as TGCGCCAGCAGCCAAGGACAGGGGAACTCAGATACGCAGTATTTT.

This clonotype has a count of ten or more. The J gene is TRBJ2-1, the V gene TRBV9; 7 nucleotides align to TRBD2. Germline CDR1 and CDR2: SGDLS and YYNGEE. V lost 3 bases and J lost 0; bases outside the gene matches: 3. This CDR3 spans 15 amino acids. Written as DNA, the CDR3 is TGTGCCAGCAGCGCCCGGGACTACTCCTACAATGAGCAGTTCTTC. Translation gives CASSARDYSYNEQFF.

This clonotype showed up just a few times. The chain carries TRBV11-2 and TRBJ2-3; D may match TRBD1 or TRBD2 (6 bases each). This CDR3 has 14 amino acids. Germline V gives CDR1 SGHAT, CDR2 FQNNGV. The germline V and J ends were trimmed by 5 bases and 5 bases, with 14 bases remaining between them. The CDR3, as DNA: TGTGCCAGCAGCCACGAGGGGGGTGGAGATACGCAGTATTTT. Protein sequence: CASSHEGGGDTQYF.

The sample holds a few counts of this clonotype. The V gene is TRBV7-9, the J gene TRBJ2-7, with D unresolved. Germline lookup yields CDR1 SEHNR and CDR2 FQNEAQ (reference sequence). V dropped 5 bases and J dropped 3 bases, with 11 bases sitting between them. This CDR3 region has 13 residues. The CDR3 spells CASSPPLGYEQYF. The CDR3 DNA reads as TGTGCCAGCAGCCCGCCCCTTGGCTACGAGCAGTACTTC.

This clonotype has just a few counts. The gene calls are TRBV23-1 and TRBJ2-5; 9 bases line up with TRBD1. TRBV23-1 qualifies as an ORF whose function is uncertain. The CDR3 covers 12 residues. V lost 3 bases to trimming and J lost 14 bases; unmatched junction nucleotides: 7. The CDR3 DNA reads as TGCGCCAGCAGTCAGATCGGGACAGGGACTTACTTC. Amino acid sequence: CASSQIGTGTYF.

Ten or more counts support this clonotype. The V and J genes are TRBV9 and TRBJ2-4; 8 bases fit TRBD1. The CDR3 consists of 14 residues. V trimming: 0 bases; J trimming: 8 bases; junction bases outside the gene matches: 4. Germline values: CDR1 SGDLS, CDR2 YYNGEE. The CDR3 loop is CASSVAGQGDIQYF. The CDR3 DNA is TGTGCCAGCAGCGTAGCAGGACAGGGCGACATTCAGTACTTC.

This clonotype came up many times. This chain links TRBV4-1 with TRBJ2-5, with D hard to call. The CDR3 is 15 residues long. V lost 1 base and J lost 5, with 14 bases in between. CDR1 MGHRA and CDR2 YSYEKL come from the germline V gene. CDR3 protein: CASSQGLVGRETQYF. CDR3 coding DNA: TGCGCCAGCAGCCAAGGGCTAGTGGGTAGGGAGACCCAGTACTTC.

Many counts were recorded for this clonotype. The rearrangement links TRBV2 to TRBJ1-3; D might be TRBD1 (5 bases). The germline V and J ends were trimmed by 8 bases and 0 bases, with 8 bases remaining between them. Germline V lookup: CDR1 SNHLY, CDR2 FYNNEI. CDR3 size: 13 residues. Here the CDR3 DNA reads TGTGCCAGCGAGGACATCTCTGGAAACACCATATATTTT. Translation gives CASEDISGNTIYF.

This clonotype was counted at least ten times. The chain uses TRBV28 and TRBJ2-2; no clear D. V was pared by 6 bases and J by 2 bases, with 28 bases between. Germline CDR1 reads MDHEN; CDR2 reads SYDVKM. This CDR3 comprises 20 residues. CDR3 region: CASSFSVGSLETANTGELFF. For the CDR3, the DNA is TGTGCCAGCAGCTTTAGTGTCGGTTCTTTGGAAACAGCCAACACCGGGGAGCTGTTTTTT.

The table lists this clonotype with many counts. V usage is TRBV3-1 and J usage is TRBJ1-5; maybe TRBD1 (5 bases). V shed 0 bases and J shed 5 bases, with 8 bases lying between them. This CDR3 is built from 14 residues. Germline-derived CDR1 and CDR2 are LGHDT and YNNKEL (reference sequence). The CDR3 here is CASSQEGLYQPQHF. The CDR3 DNA follows: TGTGCCAGCAGCCAAGAGGGGCTTTATCAGCCCCAGCATTTT.

This clonotype was recorded many times. This chain connects TRBV28 to TRBJ1-3; D is perhaps TRBD1 (6 bases). Germline V gene data show CDR1 as MDHEN and CDR2 as SYDVKM. The CDR3 covers 15 residues. The V end was cut by 6 bases, the J end by 2 bases, with 14 bases between. In nucleotides, the CDR3 is TGTGCCAGCAGCCTAGGGGGGTCTACTGGAAACACCATATATTTT. Translating it yields CASSLGGSTGNTIYF.